This T cell receptor (beta chain) is from a study of blood T cell repertoires in COVID-19. As for the study in general: The United States, Italy and Spain were the sources of the acute and convalescent COVID-19 samples.

The junction had 7 bases not matched to a gene; V was cut back by 6 bases and J by 3 bases. The CDR3 spans 15 residues. Germline loops: CDR1 MNHEY, CDR2 SVGAGI. Per the original methods: Nucleated cell counts were estimated from reference gene primer amplification. This table comes from immunoSEQ multiplex PCR, and its TCRdb copy is limited to in-frame clones, with some not included. V and J calls and clone size are as listed in that table; D and trimming were resolved from the DNA. The table has 40,000 to 65,000 clones, more than 80% seen once; the top ten hold roughly 2.7%. The specimen sequenced was peripheral blood. This sequence joins TRBV6-5 and TRBJ1-5; TRBD1 agrees at 8 bases. This sequence originates from a man aged 80 or over with acute or convalescent COVID-19. CDR3 amino acids: CASSRGQEINQPQHF. Written as DNA, the CDR3 is TGTGCCAGCAGCCGGGGACAGGAAATCAATCAGCCCCAGCATTTT.